This is a list of T cell receptor beta chains from one sample in a study of CD8+ T cells in alopecia areata. Generated by immunoSEQ multiplex PCR, the TCRdb table keeps only in-frame clones and is missing some. Here the sample spans around 86,000 clones, 70% to 80% being singletons. Sequenced here: CD8+ T cells sorted from blood, sampled around week 42, from a patient treated with tofacitinib. Source of these receptors: a human donor with alopecia areata. Both conserved end residues are part of each CDR3. A D gene is named only where the DNA matches it firmly. Clone size appears in some rows only: once, few, many, or a class for an expanded clone.

j_gene | d_gene | v_gene | abundance | CDR3nt | CDR3aa
TRBJ2-1 | TRBD1 | TRBV2 | - | TGTGCCAGCATATTGACAGGGAGCTCCTACAATGAGCAGTTCTTC | CASILTGSSYNEQFF
TRBJ1-2 | - | TRBV30 | - | TGTGCCTGGAGTTCTCCCCCCCAACGTGGCTACACCTTC | CAWSSPPQRGYTF
TRBJ2-7 | - | TRBV7-2 | - | TGTGCCAGCAGCCCAGACCAGGCCTACGAGCAGTACTTC | CASSPDQAYEQYF
TRBJ2-2 | - | TRBV5-1 | - | TGCGCCAGCAGCTTGCCGTTGGGGAACACCGGGGAGCTGTTTTTT | CASSLPLGNTGELFF
TRBJ2-4 | TRBD1 | TRBV29-1 | few | TGCAGCGTTGAGGACCCCCGGGACAGCACTACCAAAAACATTCAGTACTTC | CSVEDPRDSTTKNIQYF
TRBJ2-2 | - | TRBV13 | few | TGTGCCAGCAGCTTATATGAAGAGGGTGATGTTACCGGGGAGCTGTTTTTT | CASSLYEEGDVTGELFF
TRBJ2-3 | TRBD2 | TRBV6-1 | - | TGTGCCAGCAGTGAAACGGGGCTAGCGGGATTCACAGATACGCAGTATTTT | CASSETGLAGFTDTQYF
TRBJ2-1 | TRBD1 | TRBV7-8 | - | TGTGCCAGCAGCCTTGGGACAGGGGGCAATGAGCAGTTCTTC | CASSLGTGGNEQFF
TRBJ1-6 | - | TRBV19 | - | TGTGCCAGTAGTGGGACTCTCGAAAATTCACCCCTCCACTTT | CASSGTLENSPLHF
TRBJ2-7 | - | TRBV27 | once | TGTGCCAGCAGTGCCGGGGGGCCGTACTACGAGCAGTACTTC | CASSAGGPYYEQYF
TRBJ1-4 | - | TRBV30 | once | TGTGCCTGGAGTGTACCGGGGACTTTTGGGGATGAAAAACTGTTTTTT | CAWSVPGTFGDEKLFF
TRBJ2-2 | - | TRBV2 | - | TGTGCCAGCAAACGAGGGGCCGACACCGGGGAGCTGTTTTTT | CASKRGADTGELFF
TRBJ1-5 | TRBD1 | TRBV7-2 | - | TGTGCCAGCAGCACCGGGACAGGGACCAATCAGCCCCAGCATTTT | CASSTGTGTNQPQHF
TRBJ2-7 | - | TRBV12-5 | - | TGTGCTAGTGCCCCCGGACAAGCCTACGAGCAGTACTTC | CASAPGQAYEQYF
TRBJ1-1 | - | TRBV10-3 | - | TGTGCCATCCGCGACGGGAACACTGAAGCTTTCTTT | CAIRDGNTEAFF
TRBJ2-1 | - | TRBV2 | - | TGTGCCAGCATCTCCGGGTTAGGCTCCTACAATGAGCAGTTCTTC | CASISGLGSYNEQFF
TRBJ1-1 | - | TRBV7-7 | - | TGTGCCAGCACCAACCTGGGGGGCGGGATAAACACTGAAGCTTTCTTT | CASTNLGGGINTEAFF
TRBJ1-1 | - | TRBV5-1 | - | TGCGCCAGCAGCTACCCGGACACCCTGAACACTGAAGCTTTCTTT | CASSYPDTLNTEAFF
TRBJ1-1 | - | TRBV4-1 | - | TGCGCCAGCAGCCAAGTTGGGGCTTATCAAGCTTTCTTT | CASSQVGAYQAFF
TRBJ1-2 | TRBD1 | TRBV29-1 | - | TGCAGCGCGTCGGGGGGACAGAACTATGGCTACACCTTC | CSASGGQNYGYTF
TRBJ2-7 | - | TRBV13 | - | TGTGCCAGCAGCTTAGCCAGCTCCCATTACGAGCAGTACTTC | CASSLASSHYEQYF
TRBJ2-7 | - | TRBV7-6 | - | TGTGCCAGCAGCTCGCGACAGGACTCCTACGAGCAGTACTTC | CASSSRQDSYEQYF
TRBJ2-1 | - | TRBV2 | - | TGTGCCAGCAACCAGGGTTTGAATGAGCAGTTCTTC | CASNQGLNEQFF
TRBJ1-1 | - | TRBV29-1 | few | TGCAGCGTTGGGACGGCTGAAGCTTTCTTT | CSVGTAEAFF
TRBJ2-7 | TRBD1 | TRBV7-3 | - | TGTGCCAGCACCTCTTGGAGACAGGGAGCCTACGAGCAGTACTTC | CASTSWRQGAYEQYF
TRBJ2-3 | - | TRBV29-1 | - | TGCAGCGTTGAAGGCGATTGGGCTCCAGGGACAGCGGGTACGCAGTATTTT | CSVEGDWAPGTAGTQYF
TRBJ2-7 | - | TRBV29-1 | - | TGCAGCGTTGAAGAATCTTACGAGCAGTACTTC | CSVEESYEQYF
TRBJ2-7 | - | TRBV5-6 | few | TGTGCCAGCAGCTTTGGCGGAACTTACGAGCAGTACTTC | CASSFGGTYEQYF
TRBJ2-7 | - | TRBV14 | once | TGTGCCAGCAGCCCTCTGGACGGACCTTCCTACGAGCAGTACTTC | CASSPLDGPSYEQYF
TRBJ2-7 | TRBD1 | TRBV27 | few | TGTGCCAGCAGTTTAAACAGGGGCTACGAGCAGTACTTC | CASSLNRGYEQYF
TRBJ2-6 | TRBD1 | TRBV9 | - | TGTGCCAGCAGCGATAAGACAGGGGGCTGGGCCGGGGCCAACGTCCTGACTTTC | CASSDKTGGWAGANVLTF
TRBJ2-7 | TRBD1 | TRBV7-2 | once | TGTGCCAGCAGCTTAGGACAGGGGACTTACTACGAGCAGTACTTC | CASSLGQGTYYEQYF
TRBJ1-1 | - | TRBV12-5 | - | TGTGCTAGTGGGACGACAGTGAACACTGAAGCTTTCTTT | CASGTTVNTEAFF
TRBJ1-4 | TRBD1 | TRBV28 | - | TGTGCCAGCAGTCGACAGGGGGCTAATGAAGGACTGTTTTTT | CASSRQGANEGLFF
TRBJ1-6 | - | TRBV9 | - | TGTGCCAGCAGCGTTCGGGTAGTGGGTTCACCCCTCCACTTT | CASSVRVVGSPLHF